The 7 T cell receptor beta chains below come from one sample, sequenced in a study of graft-versus-host responses after intestinal transplantation (dated by TCRdb to about 2021). Library prep was done by the immunoSEQ multiplex PCR assay. TCRdb limited this immuneACCESS table to in-frame rearrangements with V and J called. A share of clones is missing; checked studies link under half to unresolved V genes, and the rest is unexplained. The sample records some 110,000 clones, approximately 90% of which are singletons. The top ten clones comprise approximately 0.25% of the sample. No antigen has been assigned to these receptors. Explained via the paper, the time point label denotes: cells obtained before transplantation from donor or recipient. The specimen was unstimulated CD4+ T cells sorted from spleen or lymph node cells, collected before transplant. These receptors all stem from a human donor who was the organ donor for an intestinal transplant.

The gene calls are TRBV5-6 and TRBJ1-1, with D uncertain. The CDR3 covers 13 residues. Germline CDR1 is SGHDT and CDR2 is YYEEEE. V shed 2 bases and J shed 3 bases, with 8 bases lying between them. This CDR3 is CASSFGRDTEAFF. The CDR3 region has the DNA TGTGCCAGCAGCTTCGGGCGGGACACTGAAGCTTTCTTT.

This sequence joins TRBV2 and TRBJ2-1; 8 bases match TRBD2. This CDR3 is 16 amino acids long. CDR1 and CDR2 from the germline V gene are SNHLY and FYNNEI. V was clipped by 3 bases and J by 0 bases; unmatched bases: 4. The CDR3 loop reads CASSEIAGFSYNEQFF. For the CDR3, the DNA is TGTGCCAGCAGTGAGATAGCGGGATTCTCCTACAATGAGCAGTTCTTC.

CDR3 sequence reads: CATERGTDTQYF. For the CDR3, the DNA is TGTGCCACGGAGAGGGGGACAGATACGCAGTATTTT. The chain joins TRBV6-1 to TRBJ2-3; D is perhaps TRBD1 (6 bases). The CDR3 runs 12 residues. Germline loops: CDR1 MNHNS, CDR2 SASEGT. The germline V and J ends were trimmed by 10 bases and 3 bases, with 11 bases remaining between them.

Only a few counts were recorded for this clone. The chain joins TRBV19 to TRBJ2-1; D is tentatively TRBD1 or TRBD2 (6 bases each). The V end lost 1 base, the J end lost 15 bases, and 13 bases lay between the germline ends. CDR3 length equals 12 residues. CDR1 and CDR2 (germline): LNHDA, SQIVND (reference sequence). CDR3 sequence (DNA): TGTGCCAGTAGTATAGGCGGGACACCAAGGTTCTTC. Protein product: CASSIGGTPRFF.

The V call is TRBV11-1, the J call TRBJ2-2, with D tentatively TRBD1 (6 bases). Looked up from germline, CDR1 is SGHAT and CDR2 is FQDESV (reference sequence). The CDR3 extends over 16 amino acids. The V and J ends lost 3 bases and 0 bases respectively, with 11 bases between them. CDR3 nucleotide sequence: TGTGCCAGCAGCTTGGGAAGGGGGTCGAACACCGGGGAGCTGTTTTTT. As protein: CASSLGRGSNTGELFF.

The count of this clone is one. The V and J genes are TRBV7-8 and TRBJ1-2, with D possibly matching TRBD1 (5 bases). Germline V gene data show CDR1 as SGHVS and CDR2 as FQNEAQ. V dropped 5 bases and J dropped 1 base, with 17 bases sitting between them. The CDR3 spans 16 residues. As DNA, the CDR3 is TGTGCCAGCAGCCCGGTGACAGCTCCCCTTAACTATGGCTACACCTTC. Amino acids: CASSPVTAPLNYGYTF.

The chain combines TRBV6-1 with TRBJ1-6; TRBD1 agrees at 10 bases. The CDR3 totals 17 residues. With V trimmed by 2 bases and J by 7 bases, 8 bases remained unmatched. The germline V gene encodes CDR1 MNHNS and CDR2 SASEGT. CDR3 protein: CASSEIRDRGSNSPLHF. CDR3 coding DNA: TGTGCCAGCAGTGAAATTCGGGACAGGGGTTCAAATTCACCCCTCCACTTT.